This T cell receptor (beta chain) appears in the sequencing data of a study of cytomegalovirus exposure and HLA in healthy donors. Study outcomes and limitations: V- and J-gene trimming in TCR beta was tied to a missense DCLRE1C variant by an analysis performed later.

PCR employed 60 Vbeta and 13 Jbeta primers. Clones were sequenced by immunoSEQ multiplex PCR, and TCRdb holds only the in-frame ones, with some missing. This repertoire shows 100,000 to 150,000 clones, roughly 71% found once; its top ten account for approximately 5%. Comments on this clone: The antigen remains undetermined.

Specimen: PBMCs. The TCR sequence derives from a woman between 45 and 65 years old in good health and CMV-seropositive.

Here the CDR3 reads CASRETGGTEAFF. CDR3 in DNA: TGTGCCAGCAGAGAGACAGGGGGCACTGAAGCTTTCTTT. This chain joins TRBV6-1 and TRBJ1-1; 9 positions agree with TRBD1. Germline CDR1 and CDR2: MNHNS and SASEGT. This CDR3 is 13 amino acids long. The trim removed 6 bases at V and 4 bases at J, leaving 3 bases unmatched.